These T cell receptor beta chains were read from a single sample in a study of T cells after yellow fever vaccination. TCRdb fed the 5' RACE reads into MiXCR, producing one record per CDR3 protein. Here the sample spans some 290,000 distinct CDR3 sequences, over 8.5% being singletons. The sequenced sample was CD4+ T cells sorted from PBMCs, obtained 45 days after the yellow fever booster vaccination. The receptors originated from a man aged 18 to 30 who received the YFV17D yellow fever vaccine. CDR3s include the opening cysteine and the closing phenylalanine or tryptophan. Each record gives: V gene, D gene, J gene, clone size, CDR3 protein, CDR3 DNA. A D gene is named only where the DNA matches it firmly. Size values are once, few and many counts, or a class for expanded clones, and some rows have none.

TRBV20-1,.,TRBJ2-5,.,CSARDGRVGERETQYF,TGCAGTGCTAGAGATGGTCGGGTTGGCGAGAGAGAGACCCAGTACTTC
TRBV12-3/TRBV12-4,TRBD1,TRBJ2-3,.,CASILTGGRDTQYF,TGTGCCAGCATCCTGACAGGGGGCCGGGATACGCAGTATTTT
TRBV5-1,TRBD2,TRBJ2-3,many,CASSGVGLAGAFTDTQYF,TGCGCCAGCAGCGGCGTAGGGCTAGCGGGGGCCTTCACAGATACGCAGTATTTT
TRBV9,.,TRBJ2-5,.,CASSVSGPAQYF,TGTGCCAGCAGCGTATCGGGGCCGGCCCAGTACTTC
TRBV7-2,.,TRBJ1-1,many,CASSTAVGTEAFF,TGTGCCAGCAGCACGGCCGTAGGCACTGAAGCTTTCTTT
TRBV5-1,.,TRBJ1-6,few,CASSFDVSSYNSPLHF,TGCGCCAGCAGCTTCGACGTTAGCTCCTATAATTCACCCCTCCACTTT
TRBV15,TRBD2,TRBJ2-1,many,CATSGPGLAGGAYNEQFF,TGTGCCACCAGCGGACCGGGACTAGCGGGGGGGGCCTACAATGAGCAGTTCTTC
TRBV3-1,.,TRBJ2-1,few,CASSQDIQGSYNEQFF,TGTGCCAGCAGCCAAGATATCCAGGGGTCCTACAATGAGCAGTTCTTC
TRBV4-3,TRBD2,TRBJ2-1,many,CASSQGNGGAYEQFF,TGCGCCAGCAGCCAAGGAAACGGGGGGGCGTATGAGCAGTTCTTC
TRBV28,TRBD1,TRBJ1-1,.,CASRLDRGLMNTEAFF,TGTGCCAGCAGGCTAGACAGGGGGCTAATGAACACTGAAGCTTTCTTT
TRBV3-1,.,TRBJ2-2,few,CASREGPNTGELFF,TGTGCCAGTCGAGAGGGGCCGAACACCGGGGAGCTGTTTTTT
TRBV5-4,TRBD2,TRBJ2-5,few,CASSMGLAGGLETQYF,TGTGCCAGCAGCATGGGACTAGCGGGGGGGCTAGAGACCCAGTACTTC
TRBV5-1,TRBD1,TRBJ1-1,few,CASSTGEASNTEAFF,TGCGCCAGCAGTACAGGGGAGGCCTCCAACACTGAAGCTTTCTTT
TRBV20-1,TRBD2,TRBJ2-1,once,CSARDRLAGVTHSYNEQFF,TGCAGTGCTAGAGACAGACTAGCGGGGGTAACCCACTCCTACAATGAGCAGTTCTTC
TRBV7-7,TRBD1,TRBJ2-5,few,CASSWGQGNQETQYF,TGTGCCAGCAGCTGGGGACAGGGCAACCAAGAGACCCAGTACTTC
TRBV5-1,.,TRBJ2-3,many,CASSLALRTVSTPDTQYF,TGCGCCAGCAGCTTGGCCCTACGGACAGTCTCCACCCCAGATACGCAGTATTTT
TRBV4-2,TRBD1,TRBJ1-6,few,CASSQVGTVSYNSPLHF,TGTGCCAGCAGCCAAGTCGGGACAGTCTCCTATAATTCACCCCTCCACTTT
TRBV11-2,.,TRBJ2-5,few,CASSLVLQDQETQYF,TGTGCCAGCAGCTTAGTTCTACAGGACCAAGAGACCCAGTACTTC
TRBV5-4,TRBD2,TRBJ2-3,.,CASSSAAGSSIYTQYF,TGTGCCAGCAGTAGCGCAGCGGGGTCTTCGATTTATACGCAGTATTTT
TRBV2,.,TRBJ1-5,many,CASRVEGNQPQHF,TGTGCCAGCAGGGTAGAGGGCAATCAGCCCCAGCATTTT
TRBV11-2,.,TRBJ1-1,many,CASSLLGDTEAFF,TGTGCCAGCAGCTTACTAGGTGATACTGAAGCTTTCTTT
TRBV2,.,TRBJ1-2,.,CASSVQGNYGYTF,TGTGCCAGCAGTGTACAGGGTAACTATGGCTACACCTTC
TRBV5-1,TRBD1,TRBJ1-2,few,CASSEGQGGYGYTF,TGCGCCAGCAGCGAGGGACAGGGCGGCTATGGCTACACCTTC
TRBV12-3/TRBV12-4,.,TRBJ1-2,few,CASSWGHGLGGYTF,TGTGCCAGCAGTTGGGGGCATGGGCTGGGTGGCTACACCTTC
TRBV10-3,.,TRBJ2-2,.,CAINLTQTPNTGELFF,TGTGCCATCAACTTGACCCAAACCCCCAACACCGGGGAGCTGTTTTTT
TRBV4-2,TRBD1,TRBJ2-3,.,CASSQVGDSSDTQYF,TGTGCCAGCAGCCAAGTGGGGGACAGTTCAGATACGCAGTATTTT
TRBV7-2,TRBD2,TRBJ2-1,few,CASSQRPGLADSYNEQFF,TGTGCCAGCAGCCAGCGCCCCGGACTAGCGGACTCCTACAATGAGCAGTTCTTC
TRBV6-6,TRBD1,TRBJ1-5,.,CASGRRTGMGQPQHF,TGTGCCAGCGGCCGCCGGACAGGGATGGGTCAGCCCCAGCATTTT
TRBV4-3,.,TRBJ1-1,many,CASSQVGGEAFF,TGCGCCAGCAGCCAAGTTGGCGGTGAAGCTTTCTTT
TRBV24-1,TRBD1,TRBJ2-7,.,CATSDANRDRGLAFYEQYF,TGTGCCACCAGTGACGCTAACCGGGACAGGGGACTTGCTTTCTACGAGCAGTACTTC
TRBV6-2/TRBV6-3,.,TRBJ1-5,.,CASSYARGQINQPQHF,TGTGCCAGCAGTTACGCTCGAGGACAGATCAATCAGCCCCAGCATTTT
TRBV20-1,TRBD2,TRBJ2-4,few,CSARLIGGVDIQYF,TGCAGTGCTAGATTGATCGGGGGGGTGGACATTCAGTACTTC
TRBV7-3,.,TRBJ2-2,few,CASSVRETGELFF,TGTGCCAGCAGCGTCAGGGAAACCGGGGAGCTGTTTTTT
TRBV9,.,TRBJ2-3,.,CASSVGGKSTDTQYF,TGTGCCAGCAGCGTTGGGGGGAAATCCACAGATACGCAGTATTTT
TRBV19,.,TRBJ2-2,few,CASKYEGRGTGELFF,TGTGCCAGTAAATATGAAGGGCGAGGCACCGGGGAGCTGTTTTTT
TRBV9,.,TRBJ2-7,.,CASSVGLSYEQYF,TGTGCCAGCAGCGTAGGGTTGAGCTACGAGCAGTACTTC
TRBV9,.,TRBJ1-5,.,CASSVEGSRGQPQHF,TGTGCCAGCAGCGTCGAGGGATCCAGAGGACAGCCCCAGCATTTT
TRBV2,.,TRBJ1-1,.,CASSESLMTFF,TGTGCCAGCAGTGAATCTCTTATGACTTTCTTT
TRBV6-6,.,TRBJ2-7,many,CASSYYGSYEQYF,TGTGCCAGCAGCTACTACGGCTCCTACGAGCAGTACTTC
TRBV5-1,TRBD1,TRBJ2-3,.,CASSDRVSTDTQYF,TGCGCCAGCAGCGACAGGGTTAGCACAGATACGCAGTATTTT
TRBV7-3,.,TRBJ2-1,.,CASSPRQRDEQFF,TGTGCCAGCAGCCCTCGGCAGCGGGATGAGCAGTTCTTC
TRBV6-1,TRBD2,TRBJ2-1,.,CASESGGTYNEQFF,TGTGCCAGCGAAAGCGGGGGAACCTACAATGAGCAGTTCTTC
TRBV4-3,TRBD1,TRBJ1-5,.,CASSQDRGLGQPQHF,TGCGCCAGCAGCCAGGACAGGGGGTTGGGTCAGCCCCAGCATTTT
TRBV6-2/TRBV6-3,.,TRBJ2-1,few,CASSYGTSDLYNEQFF,TGTGCCAGCAGTTACGGAACCAGCGATCTTTACAATGAGCAGTTCTTC
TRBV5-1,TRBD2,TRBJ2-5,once,CASSLTLAGETQYF,TGCGCCAGCAGCTTGACGCTAGCGGGGGAGACCCAGTACTTC
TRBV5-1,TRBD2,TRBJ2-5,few,CASTRRAGGPGETQYF,TGCGCCAGCACCCGTAGAGCGGGGGGGCCGGGGGAGACCCAGTACTTC
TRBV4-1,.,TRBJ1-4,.,CASSQRTATNKKLFF,TGCGCCAGCAGCCAACGGACAGCAACTAATAAAAAACTGTTTTTT
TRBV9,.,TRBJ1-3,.,CASSVDSWGTNYGNTIYF,TGTGCCAGCAGCGTAGATAGCTGGGGGACCAATTACGGAAACACCATATATTTT
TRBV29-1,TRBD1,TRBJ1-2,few,CSAETGAYGYTF,TGCAGCGCCGAGACAGGGGCCTATGGCTACACCTTC
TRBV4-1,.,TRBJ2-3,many,CASSQDYLEADTQYF,TGCGCCAGCAGCCAAGATTACTTAGAGGCAGATACGCAGTATTTT
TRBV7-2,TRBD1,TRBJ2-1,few,CASSLVRDRGRNEQFF,TGTGCCAGCAGCTTAGTGCGGGACAGGGGTAGGAATGAGCAGTTCTTC
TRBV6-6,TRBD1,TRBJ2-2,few,CASSPPTGGNTGELFF,TGTGCCAGCAGCCCTCCGACAGGGGGCAACACCGGGGAGCTGTTTTTT
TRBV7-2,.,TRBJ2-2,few,CASSLVGTDNTGELFF,TGTGCCAGCAGCTTAGTCGGGACGGACAACACCGGGGAGCTGTTTTTT
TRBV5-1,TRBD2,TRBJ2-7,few,CASSLALAGTYEQYF,TGCGCCAGCAGCTTGGCTCTAGCGGGGACCTACGAGCAGTACTTC
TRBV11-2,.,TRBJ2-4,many,CASSGSSMDIQYF,TGTGCCAGCAGTGGGTCTAGTATGGACATTCAGTACTTC
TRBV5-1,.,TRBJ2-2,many,CASSLAGGGTGELFF,TGCGCCAGCAGCTTGGCCGGAGGTGGAACCGGGGAGCTGTTTTTT
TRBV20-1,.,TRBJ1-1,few,CSAAYNTEAFF,TGCAGTGCGGCATATAACACTGAAGCTTTCTTT
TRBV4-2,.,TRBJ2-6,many,CASSQDGSASGANVLTF,TGTGCCAGCAGCCAAGATGGCAGTGCCTCTGGGGCCAACGTCCTGACTTTC
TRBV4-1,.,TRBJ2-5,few,CASSQSGALGETQYF,TGCGCCAGCAGCCAATCGGGGGCCCTCGGGGAGACCCAGTACTTC
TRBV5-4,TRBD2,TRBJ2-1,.,CASSSEAGAGYNEQFF,TGTGCCAGCAGCAGCGAAGCGGGGGCCGGCTACAATGAGCAGTTCTTC